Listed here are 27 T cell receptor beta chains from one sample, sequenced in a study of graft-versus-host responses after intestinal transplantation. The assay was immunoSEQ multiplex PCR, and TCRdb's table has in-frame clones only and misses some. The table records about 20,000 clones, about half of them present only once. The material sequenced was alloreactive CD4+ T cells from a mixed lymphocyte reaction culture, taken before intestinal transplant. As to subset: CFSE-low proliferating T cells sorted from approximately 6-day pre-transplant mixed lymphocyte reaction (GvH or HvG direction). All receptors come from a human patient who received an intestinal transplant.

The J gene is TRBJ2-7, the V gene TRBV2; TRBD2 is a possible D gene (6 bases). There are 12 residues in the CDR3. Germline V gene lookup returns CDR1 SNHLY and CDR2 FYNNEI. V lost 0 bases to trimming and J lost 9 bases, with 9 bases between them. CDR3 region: CASSEARGLQYF. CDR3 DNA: TGTGCCAGCAGTGAAGCCCGGGGGTTGCAGTACTTC.

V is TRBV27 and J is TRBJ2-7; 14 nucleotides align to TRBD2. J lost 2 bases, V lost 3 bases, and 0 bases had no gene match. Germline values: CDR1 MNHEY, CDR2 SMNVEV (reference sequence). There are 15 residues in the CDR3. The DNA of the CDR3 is TGTGCCAGCAGTTTGGGACTAGCGGGGGCCTACGAGCAGTACTTC. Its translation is CASSLGLAGAYEQYF.

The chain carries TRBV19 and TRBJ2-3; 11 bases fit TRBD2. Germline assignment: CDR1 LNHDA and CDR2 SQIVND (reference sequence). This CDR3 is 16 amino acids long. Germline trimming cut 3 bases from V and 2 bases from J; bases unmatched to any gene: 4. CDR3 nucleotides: TGTGCCAGTAGTATCCTAGCGGGGGGCCACACAGATACGCAGTATTTT. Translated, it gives CASSILAGGHTDTQYF.

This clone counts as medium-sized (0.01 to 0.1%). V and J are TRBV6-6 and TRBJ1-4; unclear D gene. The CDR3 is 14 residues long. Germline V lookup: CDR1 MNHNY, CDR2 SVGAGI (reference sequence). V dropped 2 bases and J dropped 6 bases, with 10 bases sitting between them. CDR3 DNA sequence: TGTGCCAGCAGTTACCCCCCGCAGGATGAAAAACTGTTTTTT. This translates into CASSYPPQDEKLFF.

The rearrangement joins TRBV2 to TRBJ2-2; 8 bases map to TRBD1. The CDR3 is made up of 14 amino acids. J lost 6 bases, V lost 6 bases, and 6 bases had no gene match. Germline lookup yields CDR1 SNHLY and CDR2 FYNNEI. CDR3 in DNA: TGTGCCAGCAGGAGTCAGGGGGCCGCCGGGGAGCTGTTTTTT. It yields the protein CASRSQGAAGELFF.

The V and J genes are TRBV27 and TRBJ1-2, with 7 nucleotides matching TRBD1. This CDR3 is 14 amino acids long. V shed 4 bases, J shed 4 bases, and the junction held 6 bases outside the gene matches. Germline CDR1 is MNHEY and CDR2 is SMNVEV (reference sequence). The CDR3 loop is CASSYRGGGYGYTF. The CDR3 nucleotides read TGTGCCAGCAGTTACAGGGGAGGAGGCTATGGCTACACCTTC.

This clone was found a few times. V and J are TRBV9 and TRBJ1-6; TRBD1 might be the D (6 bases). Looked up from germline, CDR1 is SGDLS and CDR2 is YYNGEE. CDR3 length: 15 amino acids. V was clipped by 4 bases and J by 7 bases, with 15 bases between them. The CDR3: CASSPLRTENSPLHF. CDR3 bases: TGTGCCAGCAGCCCTCTGAGGACAGAAAATTCACCCCTCCACTTT.

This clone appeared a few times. CDR3 sequence (DNA): TGTGCCAGCAGCGGGGACAGGGCGACCTACGAGCAGTACTTC. Translated: CASSGDRATYEQYF. V usage is TRBV5-4 and J usage is TRBJ2-7, with 9 bases that match TRBD1. V was clipped by 4 bases and J by 2 bases; unmatched bases: 4. CDR1 is SGHNT, CDR2 YYREEE, per germline (reference sequence). The CDR3 covers 14 residues.

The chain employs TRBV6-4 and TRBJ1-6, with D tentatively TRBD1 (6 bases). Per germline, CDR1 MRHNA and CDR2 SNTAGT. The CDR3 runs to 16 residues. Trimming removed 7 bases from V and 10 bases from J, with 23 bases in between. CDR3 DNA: TGTGCCAGCATTGAGGTCCACAGGGCGGGTGGGTCACCCCTCCACTTT. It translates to CASIEVHRAGGSPLHF.

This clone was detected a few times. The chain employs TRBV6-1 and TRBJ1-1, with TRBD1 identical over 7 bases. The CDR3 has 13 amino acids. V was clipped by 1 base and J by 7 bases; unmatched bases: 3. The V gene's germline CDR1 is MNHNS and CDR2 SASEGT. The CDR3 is CASSEVWTGEAFF. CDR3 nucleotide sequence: TGTGCCAGCAGTGAAGTCTGGACAGGTGAAGCTTTCTTT.

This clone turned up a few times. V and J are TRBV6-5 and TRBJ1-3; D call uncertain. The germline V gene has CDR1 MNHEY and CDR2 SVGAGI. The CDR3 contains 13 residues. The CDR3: CAARGASGNTIYF. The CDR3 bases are TGTGCTGCTCGGGGTGCCTCTGGAAACACCATATATTTT.

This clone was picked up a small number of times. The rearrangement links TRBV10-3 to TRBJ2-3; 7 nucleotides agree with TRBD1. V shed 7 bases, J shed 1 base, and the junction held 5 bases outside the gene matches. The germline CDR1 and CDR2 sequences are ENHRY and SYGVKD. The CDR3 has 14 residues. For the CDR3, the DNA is TGTGCCATCACTCGACAGGGTGGCACAGATACGCAGTATTTT. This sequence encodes CAITRQGGTDTQYF.

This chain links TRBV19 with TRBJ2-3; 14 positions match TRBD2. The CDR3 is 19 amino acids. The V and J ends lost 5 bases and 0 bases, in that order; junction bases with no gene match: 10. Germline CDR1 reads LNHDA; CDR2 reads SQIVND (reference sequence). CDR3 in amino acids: CASSPGLAGALLSTDTQYF. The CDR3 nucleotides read TGTGCCAGTAGTCCGGGACTAGCGGGGGCCCTACTTAGCACAGATACGCAGTATTTT.

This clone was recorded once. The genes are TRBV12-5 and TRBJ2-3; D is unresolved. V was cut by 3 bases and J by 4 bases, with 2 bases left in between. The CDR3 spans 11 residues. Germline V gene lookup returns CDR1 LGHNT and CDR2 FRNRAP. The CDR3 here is CASGFADTQYF. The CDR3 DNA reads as TGTGCTAGTGGTTTCGCAGATACGCAGTATTTT.

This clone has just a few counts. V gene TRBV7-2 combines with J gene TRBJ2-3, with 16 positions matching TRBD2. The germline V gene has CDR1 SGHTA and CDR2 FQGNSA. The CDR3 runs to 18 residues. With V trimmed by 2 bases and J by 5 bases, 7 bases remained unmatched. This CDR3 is CASSLQIGTSGGGDTQYF. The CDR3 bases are TGTGCCAGCAGCTTACAAATAGGGACTAGCGGGGGGGGAGATACGCAGTATTTT.

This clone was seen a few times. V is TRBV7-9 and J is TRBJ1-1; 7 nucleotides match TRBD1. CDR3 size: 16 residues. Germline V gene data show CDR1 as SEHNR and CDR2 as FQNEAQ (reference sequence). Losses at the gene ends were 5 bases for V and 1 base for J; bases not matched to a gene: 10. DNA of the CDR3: TGTGCCAGCAGCCCAACAAGGGGACAGTCGAACACTGAAGCTTTCTTT. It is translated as CASSPTRGQSNTEAFF.

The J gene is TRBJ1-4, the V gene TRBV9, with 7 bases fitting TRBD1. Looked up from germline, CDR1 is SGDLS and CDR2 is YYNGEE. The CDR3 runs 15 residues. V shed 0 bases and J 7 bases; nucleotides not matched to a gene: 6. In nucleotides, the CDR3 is TGTGCCAGCAGCGTAGTCGGGACAGTGGGTGAAAAACTGTTTTTT. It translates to CASSVVGTVGEKLFF.

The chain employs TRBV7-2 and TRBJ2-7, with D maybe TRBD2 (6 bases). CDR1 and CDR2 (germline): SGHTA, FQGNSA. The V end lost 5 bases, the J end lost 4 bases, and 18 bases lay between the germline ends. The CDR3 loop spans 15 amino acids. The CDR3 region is CASSPLRLGPYEQYF. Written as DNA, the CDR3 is TGTGCCAGCAGCCCCTTACGACTAGGTCCATACGAGCAGTACTTC.

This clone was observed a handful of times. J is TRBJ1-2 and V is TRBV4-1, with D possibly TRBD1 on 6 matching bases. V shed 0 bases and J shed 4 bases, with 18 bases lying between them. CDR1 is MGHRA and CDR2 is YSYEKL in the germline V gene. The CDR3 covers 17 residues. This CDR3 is CASSQEPSTGLTYGYTF. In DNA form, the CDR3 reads TGCGCCAGCAGCCAAGAACCCTCGACAGGATTAACCTATGGCTACACCTTC.

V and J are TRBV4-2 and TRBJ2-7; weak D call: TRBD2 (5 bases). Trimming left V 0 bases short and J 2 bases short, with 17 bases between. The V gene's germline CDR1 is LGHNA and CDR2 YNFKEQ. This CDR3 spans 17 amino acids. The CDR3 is CASSQERGSSATYEQYF. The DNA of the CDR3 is TGTGCCAGCAGCCAAGAACGCGGGTCTTCTGCCACCTACGAGCAGTACTTC.

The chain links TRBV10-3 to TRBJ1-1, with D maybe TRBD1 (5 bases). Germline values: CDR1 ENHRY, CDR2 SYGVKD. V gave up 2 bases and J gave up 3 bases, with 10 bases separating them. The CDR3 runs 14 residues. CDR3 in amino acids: CAISETGRDTEAFF. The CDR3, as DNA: TGTGCCATCAGTGAGACAGGTCGGGACACTGAAGCTTTCTTT.

CDR3 in amino acids: CASSFQGRGNTEAFF. The CDR3 DNA is TGCGCCAGCAGCTTCCAGGGGAGGGGGAACACTGAAGCTTTCTTT. The J gene is TRBJ1-1, the V gene TRBV5-1; possible D gene TRBD1, 6 bases. The length of the CDR3 is 15 residues. Germline V gives CDR1 SGHRS, CDR2 YFSETQ. Trimming left V 2 bases short and J 1 base short, with 12 bases between.

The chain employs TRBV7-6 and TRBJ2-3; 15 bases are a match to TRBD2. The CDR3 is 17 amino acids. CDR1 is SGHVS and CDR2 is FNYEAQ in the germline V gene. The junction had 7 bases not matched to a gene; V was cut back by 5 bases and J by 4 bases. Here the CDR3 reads CASSPWTSGGGADTQYF. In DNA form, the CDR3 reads TGTGCCAGCAGCCCATGGACTAGCGGGGGGGGAGCAGATACGCAGTATTTT. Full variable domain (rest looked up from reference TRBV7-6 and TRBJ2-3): GAGVSQSPRYKVTKRGQDVALRCDPISGHVSLYWYRQALGQGPEFLTYFNYEAQQDKSGLPNDRFSAERPEGSISTLTIQRTEQRDSAMYRCASSPWTSGGGADTQYFGPGTRLTVL.

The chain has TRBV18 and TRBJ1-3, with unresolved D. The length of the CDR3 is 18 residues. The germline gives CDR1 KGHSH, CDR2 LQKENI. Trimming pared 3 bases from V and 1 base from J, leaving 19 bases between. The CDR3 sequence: CASSPAAYLSTSGNTIYF. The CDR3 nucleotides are TGTGCCAGCTCACCTGCGGCGTACCTGAGCACATCTGGAAACACCATATATTTT.

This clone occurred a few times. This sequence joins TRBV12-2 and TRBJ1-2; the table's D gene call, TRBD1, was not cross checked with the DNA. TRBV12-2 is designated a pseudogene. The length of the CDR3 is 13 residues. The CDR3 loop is CASPGQGKGGYTF. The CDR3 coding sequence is TGTGCAAGTCCCGGACAGGGGAAGGGTGGCTACACCTTC.

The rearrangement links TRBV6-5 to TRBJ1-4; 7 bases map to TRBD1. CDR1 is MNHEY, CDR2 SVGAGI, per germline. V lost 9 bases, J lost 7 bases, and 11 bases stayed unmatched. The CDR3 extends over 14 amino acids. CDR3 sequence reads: CARLIPGQTEKLFF. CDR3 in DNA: TGTGCCAGACTTATACCGGGACAGACTGAAAAACTGTTTTTT.

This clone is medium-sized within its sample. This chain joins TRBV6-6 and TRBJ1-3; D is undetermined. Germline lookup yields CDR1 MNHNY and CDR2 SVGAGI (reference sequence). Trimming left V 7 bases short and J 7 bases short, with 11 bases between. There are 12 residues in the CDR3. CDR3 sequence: CASMRVGNTIYF. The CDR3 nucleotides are TGTGCCAGCATGAGGGTTGGGAACACCATATATTTT.